The source of this T cell receptor (beta chain) is a study of blood T cell repertoires in COVID-19. Repertoires were generated with immunoSEQ multiplex PCR, while TCRdb's copy carries only in-frame clones and drops some. The repertoire includes 100,000 or so clones, about 76% of them detected once, and approximately 22% sits in the top ten. The CDR3 sequence is 13 residues long. CDR1 SEHNR and CDR2 FQNEAQ come from the germline V gene (reference sequence). Trimming cost V 5 bases and J 5 bases, with 12 bases left between them. Sequencing was done on a sample of peripheral blood. This chain connects TRBV7-9 to TRBJ2-5, with D maybe TRBD2 (6 bases). The sequence derives from a human donor in a cohort sampled during active COVID-19. CDR3 bases: TGTGCCAGCAGCAGGGCTGGGGGGGAGACCCAGTACTTC. It translates to CASSRAGGETQYF.